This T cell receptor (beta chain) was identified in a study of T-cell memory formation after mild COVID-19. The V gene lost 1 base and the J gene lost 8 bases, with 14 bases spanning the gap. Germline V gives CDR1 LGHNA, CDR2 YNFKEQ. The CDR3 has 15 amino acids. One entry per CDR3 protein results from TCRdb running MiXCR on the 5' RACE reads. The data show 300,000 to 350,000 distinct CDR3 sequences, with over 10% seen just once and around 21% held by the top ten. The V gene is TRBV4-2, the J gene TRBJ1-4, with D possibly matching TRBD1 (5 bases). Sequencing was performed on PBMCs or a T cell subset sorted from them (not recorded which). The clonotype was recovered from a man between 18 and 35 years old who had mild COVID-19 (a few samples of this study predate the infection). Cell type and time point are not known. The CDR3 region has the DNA TGTGCCAGCAGCCAAGGGGACTTCCTACAGGAAAAACTGTTTTTT. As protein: CASSQGDFLQEKLFF.